The rows below give T cell receptor beta chains drawn from one sample of a study of T cell responses to AZD1222 COVID-19 vaccine. TCRdb's copy holds only in-frame clones and misses some; the assay was immunoSEQ multiplex PCR. Among approximately 100,000 clones listed, 85% were seen once. This specimen consisted of peripheral blood, obtained 28 days after the second AZD1222 dose. These receptors all stem from an adult who received the AZD1222 COVID-19 vaccine. Both conserved end residues are part of each CDR3. The D gene is left open where the match is weak. The size of a clone is reported for some rows only, either as once, few or many, or as a class for expanded clones.

J: TRBJ2-7; size: once; D: -; V: TRBV7-2; CDR3: CASSLGGSDYEQYF; DNA: TGTGCCAGCAGCTTGGGCGGATCGGACTACGAGCAGTACTTC
J: TRBJ2-1; size: -; D: -; V: TRBV6-2/TRBV6-3; CDR3: CASSYIPPGSSYNEQFF; DNA: TGTGCCAGCAGTTATATACCCCCCGGGAGCTCCTACAATGAGCAGTTCTTC
J: TRBJ2-1; size: -; D: TRBD1; V: TRBV29-1; CDR3: CSADRDYEQFF; DNA: TGCAGCGCGGACAGGGATTATGAGCAGTTCTTC
J: TRBJ1-4; size: -; D: TRBD1; V: TRBV6-6; CDR3: CASSLGQGSEKLFF; DNA: TGTGCCAGCAGTTTGGGACAGGGGAGCGAAAAACTGTTTTTT
J: TRBJ2-7; size: once; D: TRBD1; V: TRBV7-8; CDR3: CASRKETGLYEQYF; DNA: TGTGCCAGCCGAAAGGAGACAGGGTTATACGAGCAGTACTTC
J: TRBJ2-5; size: -; D: -; V: TRBV5-1; CDR3: CASSLNTQETQYF; DNA: TGCGCCAGCAGCTTGAATACACAAGAGACCCAGTACTTC
J: TRBJ2-7; size: few; D: -; V: TRBV27; CDR3: CASSAGASYEQYF; DNA: TGTGCCAGCAGTGCAGGGGCCTCCTACGAGCAGTACTTC
J: TRBJ2-3; size: -; D: -; V: TRBV28; CDR3: CASSSSGADTQYF; DNA: TGTGCCAGCAGTTCCTCGGGCGCAGATACGCAGTATTTT
J: TRBJ2-1; size: once; D: -; V: TRBV4-2; CDR3: CASSRGEYEQFF; DNA: TGTGCCAGCAGCCGGGGGGAATATGAGCAGTTCTTC
J: TRBJ2-1; size: -; D: TRBD2; V: TRBV5-1; CDR3: CASTWGSGAKYNEQFF; DNA: TGCGCCAGCACCTGGGGTAGCGGGGCGAAATACAATGAGCAGTTCTTC
J: TRBJ2-1; size: -; D: -; V: TRBV30; CDR3: CAWSVQVGGPYEQFF; DNA: TGTGCCTGGAGTGTACAGGTGGGGGGGCCCTATGAGCAGTTCTTC
J: TRBJ2-3; size: -; D: -; V: TRBV4-2; CDR3: CASSQDYQAGTDTQYF; DNA: TGTGCCAGCAGCCAAGATTATCAGGCGGGAACAGATACGCAGTATTTT